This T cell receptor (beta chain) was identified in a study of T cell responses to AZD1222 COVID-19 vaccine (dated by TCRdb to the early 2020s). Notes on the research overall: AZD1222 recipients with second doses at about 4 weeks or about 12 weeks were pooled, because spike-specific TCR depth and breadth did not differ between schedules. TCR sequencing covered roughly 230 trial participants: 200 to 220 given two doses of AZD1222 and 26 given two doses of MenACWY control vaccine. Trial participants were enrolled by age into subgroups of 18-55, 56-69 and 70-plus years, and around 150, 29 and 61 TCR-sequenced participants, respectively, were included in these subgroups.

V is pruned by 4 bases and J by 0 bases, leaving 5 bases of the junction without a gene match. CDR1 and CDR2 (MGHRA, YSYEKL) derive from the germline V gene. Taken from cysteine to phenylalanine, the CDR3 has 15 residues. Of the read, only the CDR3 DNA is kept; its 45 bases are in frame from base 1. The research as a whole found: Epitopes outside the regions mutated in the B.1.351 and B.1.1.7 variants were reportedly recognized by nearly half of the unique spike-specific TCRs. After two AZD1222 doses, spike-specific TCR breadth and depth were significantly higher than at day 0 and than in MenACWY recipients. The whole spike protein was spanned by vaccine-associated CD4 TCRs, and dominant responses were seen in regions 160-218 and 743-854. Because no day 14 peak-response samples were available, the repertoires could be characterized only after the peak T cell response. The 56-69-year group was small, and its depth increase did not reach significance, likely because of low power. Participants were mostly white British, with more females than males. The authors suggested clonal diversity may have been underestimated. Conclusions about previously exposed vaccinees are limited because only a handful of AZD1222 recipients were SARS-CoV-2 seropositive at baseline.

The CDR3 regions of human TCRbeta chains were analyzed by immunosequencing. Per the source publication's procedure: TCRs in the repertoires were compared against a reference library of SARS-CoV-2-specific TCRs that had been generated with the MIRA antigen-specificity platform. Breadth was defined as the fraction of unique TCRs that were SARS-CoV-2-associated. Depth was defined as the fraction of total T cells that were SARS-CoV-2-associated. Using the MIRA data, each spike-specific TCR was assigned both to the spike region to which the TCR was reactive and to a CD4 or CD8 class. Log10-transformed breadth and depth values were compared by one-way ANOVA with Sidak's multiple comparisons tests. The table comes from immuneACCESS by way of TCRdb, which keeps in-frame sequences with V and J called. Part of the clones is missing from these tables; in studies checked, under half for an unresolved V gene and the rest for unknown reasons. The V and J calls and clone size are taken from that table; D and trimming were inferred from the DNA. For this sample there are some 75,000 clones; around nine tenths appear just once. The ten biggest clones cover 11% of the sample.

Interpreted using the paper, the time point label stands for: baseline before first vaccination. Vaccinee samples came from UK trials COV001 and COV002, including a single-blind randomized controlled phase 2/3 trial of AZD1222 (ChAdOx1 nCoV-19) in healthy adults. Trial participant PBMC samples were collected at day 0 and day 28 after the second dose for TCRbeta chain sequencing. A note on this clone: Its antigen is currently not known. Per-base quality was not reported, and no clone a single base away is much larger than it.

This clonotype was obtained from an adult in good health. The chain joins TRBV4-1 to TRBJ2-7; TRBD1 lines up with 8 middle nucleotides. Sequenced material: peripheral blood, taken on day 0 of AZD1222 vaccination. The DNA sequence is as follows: TGCGCCAGCAGCCCCCGGACAGGGAGCTCCTACGAGCAGTACTTC. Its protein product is CASSPRTGSSYEQYF.